Each of the 5 T cell receptor beta chains below was sequenced from the same sample in a study of long-term antiretroviral therapy in people with HIV. They ran version v3.0 of the immunoSEQ assay at survey level. Measured with immunoSEQ multiplex PCR; TCRdb has only the in-frame clones, and not every one. The sample carries 15,000 to 25,000 clones, approximately 90% recorded once. Sample: unsorted PBMCs, taken about 4.6 years before starting antiretroviral therapy. These TCRs come from a woman aged 30 to 39 with HIV.

The chain joins TRBV4-3 to TRBJ2-4, with a tentative D call TRBD2 (6 bases). Germline loops: CDR1 LGHNA, CDR2 YSLEER. With 0 bases removed from V and 8 bases from J, the gap between germline ends came to 17 bases. This CDR3 is built from 16 residues. CDR3 nucleotide sequence: TGCGCCAGCAGCCAAGATAGGAGGGCAGGAAGAGACATTCAGTACTTC. Encoded protein: CASSQDRRAGRDIQYF.

The DNA of the CDR3 is TGCGCCAGCAGCCAAGAGTCTCACAGGAATCAATCACCCCTCCACTTT. This translates into CASSQESHRNQSPLHF. The chain joins TRBV4-1 to TRBJ1-6; D is possibly TRBD1 (5 bases). Germline V lookup: CDR1 MGHRA, CDR2 YSYEKL. The germline V and J ends were trimmed by 0 bases and 10 bases, with 16 bases remaining between them. The CDR3 has 16 residues.

The V and J genes are TRBV4-3 and TRBJ2-3; TRBD2 matches 7 bases. Germline-derived CDR1 and CDR2 are LGHNA and YSLEER. This CDR3 comprises 16 residues. V shed 6 bases and J 4 bases; nucleotides not matched to a gene: 13. CDR3 residues: CASSLSAASGSDTQYF. The DNA of the CDR3 is TGCGCCAGCAGTCTGTCCGCGGCTAGCGGATCAGATACGCAGTATTTT.

The chain combines TRBV2 with TRBJ2-2; D might be TRBD1 or TRBD2, each matching 5 bases. The ends were cut back, 9 bases at V and 6 bases at J, with 17 bases in the middle. This CDR3 has 14 amino acids. Per germline, CDR1 SNHLY and CDR2 FYNNEI. In DNA form, the CDR3 reads TGTGCCAGTACAACCGGGGCTATGGCCGGGGAGCTGTTTTTT. Encoded protein: CASTTGAMAGELFF.

The genes are TRBV15 and TRBJ2-7; a weak D match, TRBD2 (5 bases). The germline CDR1 and CDR2 sequences are LNHNV and YYDKDF (reference sequence). This CDR3 has 12 amino acids. The ends were cut back, 0 bases at V and 7 bases at J, with 7 bases in the middle. CDR3 sequence (DNA): TGTGCCACCAGCAGAGAGGAGCGGGAGCAGTACTTC. Protein product: CATSREEREQYF.